This T cell receptor (beta chain) was retrieved from a study of blood T cell repertoires in COVID-19. At the level of the study: Samples representing acute and convalescent COVID-19 were sourced from the United States, Italy and Spain. PBMCs, B-cell-depleted T cells, or T cells were the source of the cDNA or gDNA that made up the material.

This clone appeared a single time. Authors' data handling: Estimates of nucleated cell counts were drawn from the amplification of reference gene primers. Here immunoSEQ multiplex PCR was the method, and the copy in TCRdb shows in-frame clones only, minus some. The V and J calls and clone size come from that table; D and trimming were worked out from the DNA. The sample gives 90,000 to 120,000 clones, roughly 82% of which show up once; about 27% is in the top ten. CDR1 is SGHDN, CDR2 FVKESK, per germline. Trimming removed 4 bases from V and 10 bases from J; junction bases left unmatched: 2. This CDR3 contains 12 residues.

The chain uses TRBV14 and TRBJ2-1; 9 nucleotides align to TRBD2. The sequenced material came from peripheral blood. This TCR derives from a man in his sixties with acute or convalescent COVID-19. CDR3 nucleotide sequence: TGTGCCAGCAGCCGGACTAGCGTGGAGCAGTTCTTC. Its translation is CASSRTSVEQFF.